This TCR beta chain was captured by sequencing in a study of T cell responses to AZD1222 COVID-19 vaccine. Background on the study: Both about-4-week and about-12-week second-dose recipients were combined.

The CDR3 spans 17 residues. V was clipped by 4 bases and J by 5 bases, with 24 bases between them. Germline-derived CDR1 and CDR2 are SGDLS and YYNGEE. The protocol was immunoSEQ multiplex PCR, while the TCRdb copy is restricted to in-frame clones and leaves out a portion. Of about 120,000 clones in the sample, approximately 88% were seen once. J is TRBJ1-2 and V is TRBV9; D is possibly TRBD1 (6 bases). The sequence derives from an adult in good health. The sequencing here drew on peripheral blood, taken on day 0 of AZD1222 vaccination. In DNA, the CDR3 is TGTGCCAGCAGCAAAAGCCGTGGGGGGCGCGGTGAATATGGCTACACCTTC. It codes for CASSKSRGGRGEYGYTF.